The 19 T cell receptor beta chains below come from one sample, sequenced in a study of blood T cell repertoires in COVID-19. Libraries were prepared by immunoSEQ multiplex PCR; TCRdb keeps only in-frame clonotypes and omits some of them. The sample contains 150,000 to 160,000 clones, approximately 83% of which appear only once. Material for sequencing was peripheral blood. The receptors here all came from a woman aged 60-75 years with COVID-19, enrolled during active disease.

The V call is TRBV9, the J call TRBJ1-1; D is possibly TRBD1 (6 bases). This CDR3 has 14 amino acids. V lost 0 bases and J 4 bases, leaving 10 bases between the germline ends. The V gene's germline CDR1 is SGDLS and CDR2 YYNGEE. CDR3: CASSVGQAGTEAFF. As DNA, the CDR3 is TGTGCCAGCAGCGTAGGACAGGCCGGCACTGAAGCTTTCTTT.

The chain recombines TRBV18 with TRBJ1-4, with D perhaps TRBD1 (5 bases). With 6 bases removed from V and 8 bases from J, the gap between germline ends came to 22 bases. CDR3 length: 16 residues. Germline V gene sequence: CDR1 KGHSH, CDR2 LQKENI. CDR3 amino acids: CASSTKPGVGLEKLFF. CDR3 coding DNA: TGTGCCAGCTCGACAAAACCGGGGGTCGGGCTCGAAAAACTGTTTTTT.

V is TRBV5-1 and J is TRBJ1-6; D remains ambiguous. There are 16 residues in the CDR3. Per germline, CDR1 SGHRS and CDR2 YFSETQ. V was clipped by 0 bases and J by 5 bases, with 12 bases between them. The CDR3 spells CASSLDTVGNNSPLHF. CDR3 DNA sequence: TGCGCCAGCAGCTTGGATACAGTTGGTAATAATTCACCCCTCCACTTT.

The chain is built from TRBV6-5 and TRBJ1-6; D is undetermined. CDR1 and CDR2 from the germline V gene are MNHEY and SVGAGI. V gave up 2 bases and J gave up 3 bases, with 8 bases separating them. The CDR3 is made up of 15 amino acids. CDR3 amino acids: CASSYDGLYNSPLHF. The CDR3 DNA follows: TGTGCCAGCAGTTACGACGGACTCTATAATTCACCCCTCCACTTT.

J is TRBJ1-4 and V is TRBV10-3, with 7 bases aligning to TRBD1. This CDR3 has 17 residues. Germline V CDR1 and CDR2: ENHRY, SYGVKD. Trimming took 11 bases from V and 0 from J; bases not matched to a gene: 15. CDR3 DNA sequence: TGTGCCTCCTCAGGGGGTTTTATGTTTACAACTAATGAAAAACTGTTTTTT. Residues: CASSGGFMFTTNEKLFF.

CDR3 in DNA: TGTGCCAGCAGTGAATGGGGAAAGACAGGGGATGGAAACACCATATATTTT. Its protein product is CASSEWGKTGDGNTIYF. V usage is TRBV25-1 and J usage is TRBJ1-3; 8 bases fit TRBD1. CDR1 MGHDK and CDR2 SYGVNS come from the germline V gene. Trimming cost V 1 base and J 3 bases; bases outside gene matches: 8. This CDR3 spans 17 amino acids. Combining the CDR3 with reference TRBV25-1 and TRBJ1-3 gives the whole variable domain EADIYQTPRYLVIGTGKKITLECSQTMGHDKMYWYQQDPGMELHLIHYSYGVNSTEKGDLSSESTVSRIRTEHFPLTLESARPSHTSQYLCASSEWGKTGDGNTIYFGEGSWLTVV.

This sequence joins TRBV5-1 and TRBJ2-7; perhaps TRBD2 as D (6 bases). Germline lookup yields CDR1 SGHRS and CDR2 YFSETQ. Trimming took off 0 bases at V and 2 bases at J, with 9 bases between the two ends. CDR3 size: 14 residues. The CDR3 protein is CASSLDSGPYEQYF. For the CDR3, the DNA is TGCGCCAGCAGCTTGGATAGCGGACCCTACGAGCAGTACTTC. Filled out from reference TRBV5-1 and TRBJ2-7, the complete variable domain reads KAGVTQTPRYLIKTRGQQVTLSCSPISGHRSVSWYQQTPGQGLQFLFEYFSETQRNKGNFPGRFSGRQFSNSRSEMNVSTLELGDSALYLCASSLDSGPYEQYFGPGTRLTVT.

The chain employs TRBV11-2 and TRBJ2-3; TRBD1 agrees at 7 bases. From germline, CDR1 is SGHAT and CDR2 FQNNGV. V trimming: 5 bases; J trimming: 5 bases; junction bases outside the gene matches: 10. The length of the CDR3 is 15 residues. CDR3 region: CASSRIDRDLDTQYF. CDR3 nucleotide sequence: TGTGCCAGCAGCCGAATAGACAGGGATTTAGATACGCAGTATTTT.

The genes are TRBV18 and TRBJ1-1, with unresolved D. This CDR3 spans 14 amino acids. The V end was cut by 3 bases, the J end by 1 base, with 9 bases between. The germline V gene encodes CDR1 KGHSH and CDR2 LQKENI. CDR3 protein: CASSPSVRNTEAFF. The CDR3 region has the DNA TGTGCCAGCTCACCCTCCGTCAGGAACACTGAAGCTTTCTTT.

The V call is TRBV3-1 (or the pseudogene TRBV3-2), the J call TRBJ1-2; D is unresolved. Germline CDR1 is LGHDT and CDR2 is YNNKEL (reference sequence). V was cut by 6 bases and J by 8 bases, with 16 bases left in between. This CDR3 has 13 amino acids. As DNA, the CDR3 is TGTGCCAGCAGACCCGTCGGGGTGGTGGGCTACACCTTC. Translation: CASRPVGVVGYTF.

This chain links TRBV4-1 with TRBJ1-1; 7 nucleotides match TRBD1. The J segment lost 1 base and the V segment lost 5 bases, leaving 7 bases of the junction unmatched. The CDR3 has 15 amino acids. CDR1 is MGHRA and CDR2 is YSYEKL in the germline V gene. As DNA, the CDR3 is TGCGCCAGCAGCGCCCCAGGGGGAGCGAACACTGAAGCTTTCTTT. Its protein product is CASSAPGGANTEAFF.

V gene TRBV12-3 or TRBV12-4 combines with J gene TRBJ2-7; D may be TRBD1 (5 bases). Trimming removed 2 bases from V and 1 base from J, with 6 bases in between. The CDR3 is 13 amino acids. The CDR3 DNA follows: TGTGCCAGCAGTTTAAGACAGTCCTACGAGCAGTACTTC. It specifies CASSLRQSYEQYF.

This chain joins TRBV12-3 or TRBV12-4 and TRBJ2-2; D is undetermined. The CDR3 is made up of 12 amino acids. V was trimmed by 2 bases and J by 5 bases, leaving 3 bases between them. CDR3 nucleotides: TGTGCCAGCAGTTTACTAACCGGGGAGCTGTTTTTT. Its protein is CASSLLTGELFF.

V is TRBV9 and J is TRBJ2-1; 7 positions agree with TRBD2. V was pared by 6 bases and J by 0 bases, with 6 bases of the junction left unmatched. Germline values: CDR1 SGDLS, CDR2 YYNGEE. CDR3 length equals 15 residues. The chain's CDR3 is CASTRGGSSYNEQFF. The DNA for the CDR3 is TGTGCCAGCACTAGGGGCGGGAGCTCCTACAATGAGCAGTTCTTC. Full variable domain (remainder filled in from reference TRBV9 and TRBJ2-1): DSGVTQTPKHLITATGQRVTLRCSPRSGDLSVYWYQQSLDQGLQFLIQYYNGEERAKGNILERFSAQQFPDLHSELNLSSLELGDSALYFCASTRGGSSYNEQFFGPGTRLTVL.

The chain combines TRBV6-1 with TRBJ1-5; maybe TRBD1 (6 bases). This CDR3 contains 16 residues. Trimming left V 1 base short and J 2 bases short, with 12 bases between. In germline, CDR1 is MNHNS, CDR2 SASEGT. Here the CDR3 reads CASSEGIGGGNQPQHF. The CDR3 nucleotides are TGTGCCAGCAGTGAAGGTATAGGGGGGGGCAATCAGCCCCAGCATTTT.

The chain has TRBV6-1 and TRBJ1-4; D is unresolved. The germline CDR1 and CDR2 sequences are MNHNS and SASEGT. The V and J ends lost 0 bases and 4 bases respectively, with 12 bases between them. This CDR3 has 16 amino acids. The chain's CDR3 is CASSEARQTLNEKLFF. CDR3 DNA sequence: TGTGCCAGCAGTGAAGCGAGGCAGACCCTTAATGAAAAACTGTTTTTT.

The chain joins TRBV5-1 to TRBJ2-1; 7 bases align to TRBD2. CDR3 length: 14 residues. CDR1 SGHRS and CDR2 YFSETQ come from the germline V gene. Unmatched junction bases numbered 8, after V lost 4 bases and J lost 7 bases. The CDR3 is CASSPGLVGNEQFF. The CDR3 bases are TGCGCCAGCAGCCCAGGACTAGTGGGGAATGAGCAGTTCTTC.

J is TRBJ1-2 and V is TRBV5-1; D is possibly TRBD1 (6 bases). The CDR3 is 13 amino acids. The germline V gene has CDR1 SGHRS and CDR2 YFSETQ. The V gene lost 4 bases and the J gene lost 8 bases, with 15 bases spanning the gap. The CDR3 bases are TGCGCCAGCAGCGCGCGGGGGGACACCGGCTACACCTTC. Translated, it gives CASSARGDTGYTF.

The rearrangement uses TRBV7-9 and TRBJ2-3; a weak D match, TRBD2 (7 bases). Per the germline V gene, CDR1 is SEHNR and CDR2 is FQNEAQ (reference sequence). With 4 bases removed from V and 6 bases from J, the gap between germline ends came to 11 bases. The CDR3 totals 13 residues. CDR3 DNA sequence: TGTGCCAGCAGCTGGGGGGGGCCGGATACGCAGTATTTT. It is translated as CASSWGGPDTQYF.